The present T cell receptor (beta chain) was sequenced within a study of blood T cells in healthy people across ages. CDR3 length: 13 amino acids. Germline V gene sequence: CDR1 DFQATT, CDR2 SNEGSKA (reference sequence). V was clipped by 4 bases and J by 9 bases; unmatched bases: 7. Then a second PCR, running about 6 to 11 cycles, was carried out with a sample-barcoded 5' primer and a J-beta primer mix. TCRdb analysed the 5' RACE reads with MiXCR anew, one entry per CDR3 protein. The repertoire holds roughly 730,000 distinct CDR3 sequences, just over 55% seen once, with roughly 25% in the top ten. Peripheral blood samples of around 9.8 milliliters were drawn from each donor.

The chain employs TRBV20-1 and TRBJ1-1, with 11 bases aligning to TRBD1. The sequence came from a man aged 40-55 years in good health. Source material: blood. CDR3 sequence: CSATGDRGNKAFF. As DNA, the CDR3 is TGCAGTGCTACGGGGGACAGGGGGAATAAAGCTTTCTTT.